This entry concerns a single T cell receptor beta chain. The data derive from a study of T-cell memory formation after mild COVID-19. A single record per CDR3 protein comes from TCRdb applying MiXCR to the 5' RACE reads. The sample contains hundreds of thousands of distinct CDR3 sequences, over 20% of which appear only once. J gave up 2 bases and V 4 bases, and 14 bases lay outside the gene matches. The germline gives CDR1 SGHRS, CDR2 YFSETQ. The CDR3 runs 17 residues. This receptor was taken from an adult woman who had mild COVID-19 (a few samples of this study predate the infection). Cell type and time point are not known. Sequencing was done on a sample of PBMCs or a T cell subset sorted from them (not recorded which). The chain employs TRBV5-1 and TRBJ2-7, with 8 bases matching TRBD1. CDR3 DNA sequence: TGCGCCAGCAGCCTCCCGGACAGGGAGATTGTGGCCTACGAGCAGTACTTC. This sequence encodes CASSLPDREIVAYEQYF. Combining the CDR3 with reference TRBV5-1 and TRBJ2-7 gives the whole variable domain KAGVTQTPRYLIKTRGQQVTLSCSPISGHRSVSWYQQTPGQGLQFLFEYFSETQRNKGNFPGRFSGRQFSNSRSEMNVSTLELGDSALYLCASSLPDREIVAYEQYFGPGTRLTVT.